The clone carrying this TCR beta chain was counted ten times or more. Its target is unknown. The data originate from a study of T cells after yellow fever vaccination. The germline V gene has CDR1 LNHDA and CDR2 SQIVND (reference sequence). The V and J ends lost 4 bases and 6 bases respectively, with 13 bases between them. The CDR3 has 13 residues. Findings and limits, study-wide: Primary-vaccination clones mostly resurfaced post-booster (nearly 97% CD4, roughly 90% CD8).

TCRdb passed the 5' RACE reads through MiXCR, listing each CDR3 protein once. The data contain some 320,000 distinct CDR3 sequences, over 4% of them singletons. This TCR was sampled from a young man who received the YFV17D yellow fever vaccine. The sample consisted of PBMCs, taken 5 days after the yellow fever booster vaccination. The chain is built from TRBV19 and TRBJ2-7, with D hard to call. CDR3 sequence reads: CASSTTVATEQYF. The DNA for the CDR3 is TGTGCCAGTAGTACCACAGTGGCTACCGAGCAGTACTTC.